The clone carrying this T cell receptor beta chain was detected ten times or more. Its antigen remains unidentified. Trimming took off 1 base at V and 3 bases at J, with 7 bases between the two ends. The CDR3 contains 13 residues. Germline values: CDR1 LNHNV, CDR2 YYDKDF (reference sequence). The sample is drawn from a study of T-cell reconstitution after alpha-beta-depleted transplantation in children. Study findings and constraints: Approximately two months post-transplant, alpha-beta T cells reportedly originated from several hundred expanded graft clones. After transplant, high TCRbeta diversity at day 60 in some patients arose from surviving recipient T cells and thymic progenitors.

Using unique molecular identifiers, the investigators prepared the TCRbeta library. MiXCR, run by TCRdb on the PCR reads, gives a single entry per CDR3 protein. The table has 280,000 or so distinct CDR3 sequences, around 10% seen once. The rearrangement links TRBV15 to TRBJ2-7, with D possibly being TRBD1 (6 bases). The clonotype originates from a male patient between 2 and 10 years old who had a stem cell transplant for chronic granulomatous disease, so the T cells may come from the graft donor. Sequences were derived from peripheral blood, sampled 180 days after TCRalphabeta/CD19-depleted stem cell transplant. CDR3 sequence (DNA): TGTGCCACCAGCAGAGGGGGACACTACGAGCAGTACTTC. This gives the protein CATSRGGHYEQYF.